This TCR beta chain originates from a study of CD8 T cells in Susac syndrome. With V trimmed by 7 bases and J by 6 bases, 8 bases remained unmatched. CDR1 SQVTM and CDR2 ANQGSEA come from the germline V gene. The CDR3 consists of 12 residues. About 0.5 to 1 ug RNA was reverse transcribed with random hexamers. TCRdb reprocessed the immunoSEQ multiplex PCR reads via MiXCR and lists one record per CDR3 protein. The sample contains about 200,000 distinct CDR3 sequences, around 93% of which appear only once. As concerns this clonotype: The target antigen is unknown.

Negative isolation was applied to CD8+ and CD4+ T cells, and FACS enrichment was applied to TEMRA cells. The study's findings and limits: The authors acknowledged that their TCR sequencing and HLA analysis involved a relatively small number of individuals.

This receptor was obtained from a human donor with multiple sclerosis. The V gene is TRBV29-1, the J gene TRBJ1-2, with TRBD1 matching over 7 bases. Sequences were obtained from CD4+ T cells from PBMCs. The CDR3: CSAKTGLDGYTF. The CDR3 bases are TGCAGCGCCAAGACAGGGCTAGATGGCTACACCTTC.